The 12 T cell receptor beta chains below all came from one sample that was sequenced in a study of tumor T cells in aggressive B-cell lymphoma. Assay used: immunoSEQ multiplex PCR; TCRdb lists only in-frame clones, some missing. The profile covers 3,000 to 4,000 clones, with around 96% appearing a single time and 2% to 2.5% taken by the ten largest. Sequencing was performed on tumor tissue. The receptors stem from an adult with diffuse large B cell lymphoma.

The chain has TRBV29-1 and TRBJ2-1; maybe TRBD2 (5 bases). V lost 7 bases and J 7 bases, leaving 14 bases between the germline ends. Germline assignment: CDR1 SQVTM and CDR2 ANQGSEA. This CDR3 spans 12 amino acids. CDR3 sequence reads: CSEGRGMNEQFF. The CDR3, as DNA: TGCAGCGAAGGACGGGGAATGAATGAGCAGTTCTTC.

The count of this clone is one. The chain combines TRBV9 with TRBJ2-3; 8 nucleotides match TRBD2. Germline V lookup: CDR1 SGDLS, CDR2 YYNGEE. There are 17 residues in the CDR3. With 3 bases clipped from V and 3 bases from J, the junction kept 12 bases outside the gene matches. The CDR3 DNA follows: TGTGCCAGCAGCGGTAGCCTTGGTAGCGGGATAACAGATACGCAGTATTTT. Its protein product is CASSGSLGSGITDTQYF. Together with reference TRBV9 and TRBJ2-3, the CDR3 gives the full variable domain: DSGVTQTPKHLITATGQRVTLRCSPRSGDLSVYWYQQSLDQGLQFLIQYYNGEERAKGNILERFSAQQFPDLHSELNLSSLELGDSALYFCASSGSLGSGITDTQYFGPGTRLTVL.

Here the CDR3 reads CASSLTLGGSGYQTYNEQFF. CDR3 in DNA: TGTGCCAGCAGCTTAACCCTAGGTGGTAGCGGGTATCAAACCTACAATGAGCAGTTCTTC. The chain couples TRBV7-7 to TRBJ2-1; 7 nucleotides line up with TRBD2. This CDR3 contains 20 residues. Germline loops: CDR1 SSHAT, CDR2 FNYEAQ (reference sequence). The junction had 18 bases not matched to a gene; V was cut back by 2 bases and J by 2 bases. The full variable domain, completed using reference TRBV7-7 and TRBJ2-1, is GAGVSQSPRYKVTKRGQDVTLRCDPISSHATLYWYQQALGQGPEFLTYFNYEAQPDKSGLPSDRFSAERPEGSISTLTIQRTEQRDSAMYRCASSLTLGGSGYQTYNEQFFGPGTRLTVL.

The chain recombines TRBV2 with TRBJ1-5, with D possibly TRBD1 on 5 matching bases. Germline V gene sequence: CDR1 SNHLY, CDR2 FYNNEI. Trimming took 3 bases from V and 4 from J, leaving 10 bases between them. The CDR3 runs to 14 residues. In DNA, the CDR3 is TGTGCCAGCAGTGATCAGGGTCTTAATCAGCCCCAGCATTTT. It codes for CASSDQGLNQPQHF.

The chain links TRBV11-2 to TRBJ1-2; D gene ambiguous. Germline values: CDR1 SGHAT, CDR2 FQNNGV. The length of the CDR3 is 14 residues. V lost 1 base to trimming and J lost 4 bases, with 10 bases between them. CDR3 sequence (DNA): TGTGCCAGCAGCTTAGTGGCAGGCCTCTATGGCTACACCTTC. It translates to CASSLVAGLYGYTF.

CDR3 in amino acids: CASSSLTESYGYTF. Written as DNA, the CDR3 is TGTGCCAGCAGCTCGTTGACAGAGAGCTATGGCTACACCTTC. The V call is TRBV7-9, the J call TRBJ1-2, with TRBD1 as a possible D gene (5 bases). Germline CDR1 is SEHNR and CDR2 is FQNEAQ (reference sequence). V lost 4 bases and J 4 bases, leaving 13 bases between the germline ends. The CDR3 length is 14 residues. Full variable domain (remainder filled in from reference TRBV7-9 and TRBJ1-2): DTGVSQNPRHKITKRGQNVTFRCDPISEHNRLYWYRQTLGQGPEFLTYFQNEAQLEKSRLLSDRFSAERPKGSFSTLEIQRTEQGDSAMYLCASSSLTESYGYTFGSGTRLTVV.

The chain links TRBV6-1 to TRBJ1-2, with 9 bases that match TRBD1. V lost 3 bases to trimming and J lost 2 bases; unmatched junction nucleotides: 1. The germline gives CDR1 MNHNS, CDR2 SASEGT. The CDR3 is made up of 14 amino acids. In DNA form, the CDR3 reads TGTGCCAGCAGTGAGGGGACAGGGAACTATGGCTACACCTTC. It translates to CASSEGTGNYGYTF.

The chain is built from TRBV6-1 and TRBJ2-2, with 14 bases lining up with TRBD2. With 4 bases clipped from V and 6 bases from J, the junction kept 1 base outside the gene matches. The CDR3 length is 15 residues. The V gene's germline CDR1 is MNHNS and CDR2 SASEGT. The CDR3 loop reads CASSAGLAGAGELFF. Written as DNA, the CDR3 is TGTGCCAGCAGTGCGGGACTAGCGGGAGCCGGGGAGCTGTTTTTT.

Here the CDR3 reads CASSELGGPGGTEAFF. The CDR3 DNA follows: TGTGCCAGCAGTGAATTAGGTGGACCTGGAGGAACTGAAGCTTTCTTT. The rearrangement joins TRBV25-1 to TRBJ1-1, with D unclear. V lost 1 base and J 5 bases, leaving 17 bases between the germline ends. The CDR3 sequence is 16 residues long. Germline CDR1 and CDR2: MGHDK and SYGVNS.

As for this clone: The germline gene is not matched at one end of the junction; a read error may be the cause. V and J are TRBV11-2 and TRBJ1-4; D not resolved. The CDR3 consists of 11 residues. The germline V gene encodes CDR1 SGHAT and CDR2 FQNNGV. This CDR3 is CASSLGGSLVF. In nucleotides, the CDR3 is TGTGCCAGCAGCTTAGGAGGGAGTCTGGTTTTT.

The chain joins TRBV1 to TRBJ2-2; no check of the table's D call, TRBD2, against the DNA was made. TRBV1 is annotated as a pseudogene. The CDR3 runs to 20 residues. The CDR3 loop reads CTSSQDSGASGILNTGELFF. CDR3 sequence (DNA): TGCACCAGCAGCCAAGATTCCGGAGCTAGCGGGATCCTTAACACCGGGGAGCTGTTTTTT.

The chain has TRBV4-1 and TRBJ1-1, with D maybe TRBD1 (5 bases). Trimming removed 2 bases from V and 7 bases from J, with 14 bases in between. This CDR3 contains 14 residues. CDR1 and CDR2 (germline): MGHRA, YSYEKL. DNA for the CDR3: TGCGCCAGCAGCCAATTAGACAGATCTAATGAAGCTTTCTTT. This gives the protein CASSQLDRSNEAFF.